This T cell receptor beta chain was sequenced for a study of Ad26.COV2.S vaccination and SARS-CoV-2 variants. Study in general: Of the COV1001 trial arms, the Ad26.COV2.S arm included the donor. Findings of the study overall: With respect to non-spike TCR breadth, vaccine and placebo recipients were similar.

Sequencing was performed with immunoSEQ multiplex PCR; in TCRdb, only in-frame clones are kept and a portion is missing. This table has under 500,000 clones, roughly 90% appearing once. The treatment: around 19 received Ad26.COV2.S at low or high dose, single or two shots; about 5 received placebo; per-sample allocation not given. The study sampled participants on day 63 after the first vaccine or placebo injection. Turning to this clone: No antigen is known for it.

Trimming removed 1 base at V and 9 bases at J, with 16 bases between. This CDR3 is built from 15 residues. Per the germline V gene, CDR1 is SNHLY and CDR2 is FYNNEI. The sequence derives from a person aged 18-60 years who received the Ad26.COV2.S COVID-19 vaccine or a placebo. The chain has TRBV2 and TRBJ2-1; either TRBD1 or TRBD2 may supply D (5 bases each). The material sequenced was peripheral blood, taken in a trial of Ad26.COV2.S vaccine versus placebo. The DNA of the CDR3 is TGTGCCAGCAGTGAAGACGGGGCGCGGGTCAGTGAGCAGTTCTTC. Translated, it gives CASSEDGARVSEQFF.